Detailed here is one T cell receptor beta chain. The sample is drawn from a study of T cells in women clearing cervical HPV infection. Study-wide background: Control women cleared a single incident HPV16 infection within 12 months.

The protocol was immunoSEQ multiplex PCR, while the TCRdb copy is restricted to in-frame clones and leaves out a portion. The sample has fewer than 40,000 clones; the top ten hold around 7%. Cervical HPV DNA detected by MY09/MY11 PCR, typed by dot-blot. Source material: blood buffy coat. The TCR was taken from a woman aged 18 to 75 with a cervical HPV16 infection that either progressed to CIN3+ or cleared (not recorded which).

The CDR3: CASSLFSQDNEQFF. Incomplete CDR3 DNA: TGTGCCAGCAGCTTATTCAGCCAGGACAATGAG. The genes are TRBV7-6 and TRBJ2-1, with no clear D. The read gets to within 3 residues of the CDR3 end, and the germline J gene fills in the rest. The V end lost 2 bases, the J end lost 5 bases, and 10 bases lay between the germline ends. The CDR3 loop spans 14 amino acids. CDR1 SGHVS and CDR2 FNYEAQ come from the germline V gene.